These 21 T cell receptor beta chains were sequenced from one sample in a study of tumor and adjacent non-tumor tissue in lung cancer. Three rounds of nested PCR, following a modified ARM-PCR protocol, produced the TCRbeta library. One entry per CDR3 protein, called by TCRdb with MiXCR from the multiplex PCR reads. The table includes about 100,000 distinct CDR3 sequences, 65% detected once. RNA was extracted from bulk tissue without any cell sorting. This non-tumor lung sample came from over 3 cm beyond the tumor edge. The sequenced sample consisted of distant non-tumor lung tissue. Receptors originate from a man aged 30 to 39 with non-small cell lung cancer.

In the case of this clonotype: One junction end does not reproduce the germline sequence, and a read error may be involved. The CDR3 region has the DNA TGCGCCATCAGTGAGGGCTCGGTCGAGGAGACCCAGTACTTC. Amino acid sequence: CAISEGSVEETQYF. The chain is built from TRBV10-1 and TRBJ2-5; TRBD2 might be the D (5 bases). In germline, CDR1 is WNHNN, CDR2 SYGVQD (reference sequence). The CDR3 spans 14 residues.

On this clonotype: Likely a read error: the CDR3 ends without its conserved phenylalanine or tryptophan. The J gene is TRBJ1-1, the V gene TRBV11-2; maybe TRBD1 (6 bases). This CDR3 comprises 16 residues. Trimming pared 3 bases from V and 4 bases from J, leaving 18 bases between. CDR1 is SGHAT and CDR2 is FQNNGV in the germline V gene. CDR3 region: CASSLLGGWGPTEAFS. The DNA for the CDR3 is TGTGCCAGCAGCTTGCTCGGGGGTTGGGGGCCCACTGAAGCTTTCTCT.

In this sample, this clonotype turned up many times. The chain combines TRBV20-1 with TRBJ2-1; either TRBD1 or TRBD2 may supply D (6 bases each). The CDR3 runs 11 residues. The V gene lost 5 bases and the J gene lost 7 bases, with 9 bases spanning the gap. Germline V CDR1 and CDR2: DFQATT, SNEGSKA (reference sequence). The CDR3 region has the DNA TGCAGTGCTCAAGGGGGGAATGAGCAGTTCTTC. Protein sequence: CSAQGGNEQFF.

The V and J genes are TRBV20-1 and TRBJ2-3; D possibly uses TRBD1 or TRBD2 (6 bases each). Trimming took 6 bases from V and 4 from J, leaving 26 bases between them. There are 17 residues in the CDR3. CDR1 is DFQATT, CDR2 SNEGSKA, per germline (reference sequence). DNA for the CDR3: TGCAGTGCAGGTGGAGAATTAGAGGGGGGCCTCTCAGATACGCAGTATTTT. Its protein is CSAGGELEGGLSDTQYF.

On this clonotype: A much larger clone lies a single base off, so this may be a read error. The gene calls are TRBV7-8 and TRBJ1-2; TRBD1 is a possible D gene (5 bases). Trimming pared 5 bases from V and 3 bases from J, leaving 10 bases between. Germline assignment: CDR1 SGHVS and CDR2 FQNEAQ. There are 13 residues in the CDR3. CDR3 bases: TGTGCCAGCAGCCTCGGCAGGGACTATGGCTACACCTTC. This encodes CASSLGRDYGYTF.

This clonotype is categorized as medium-sized (0.01 to 0.1%). This rearrangement joins TRBV12-3 or TRBV12-4 to TRBJ2-2; 7 bases agree with TRBD2. The V gene end was trimmed by 7 bases and the J gene end by 8 bases; junction bases not matched to a gene: 7. The CDR3 covers 13 residues. DNA for the CDR3: TGTGCCAGCAAACGGGAGGCCTTTGGGGAGCTGTTTTTT. Translation: CASKREAFGELFF.

Concerning this clonotype itself: The junction does not match germline at one end; this may be a read error. The CDR3: CASCYSSSGGANTEELFF. CDR3 bases: TGTGCCAGCTGTTACTCGTCTAGCGGGGGGGCGAACACCGAGGAGCTGTTTTTT. V and J are TRBV6-2 or TRBV6-3 and TRBJ2-2, with 12 bases identical to TRBD2. The germline V gene encodes CDR1 MNHEY and CDR2 SVGEGT. There are 18 residues in the CDR3.

With respect to this clonotype: One junction end disagrees with the germline gene, perhaps due to a read error. CDR3 DNA sequence: TGTACCAGCAGTTCGACCCCCCCTGGATGGGGCAATCAGCCCCAGCATTTT. Encoded protein: CTSSSTPPGWGNQPQHF. V usage is TRBV6-5 and J usage is TRBJ1-5; D gene unclear. CDR1 is MNHEY and CDR2 is SVGAGI in the germline V gene. The CDR3 sequence is 17 residues long.

This clonotype was detected only a few times. The chain recombines TRBV11-2 with TRBJ2-2, with 11 bases that match TRBD2. The CDR3 has 17 residues. CDR1 is SGHAT, CDR2 FQNNGV, per germline. V trimming: 5 bases; J trimming: 4 bases; junction bases outside the gene matches: 9. Written as DNA, the CDR3 is TGTGCCAGCAGCAGACATAGCGGGAGGGCCGGCACCGGGGAGCTGTTTTTT. Its protein product is CASSRHSGRAGTGELFF.

Worth noting for this clonotype: At one end the junction does not follow the germline gene, possibly because of a read error. J is TRBJ2-6 and V is TRBV11-2; tentative D call: TRBD1 (5 bases). CDR3 length: 16 amino acids. Germline-derived CDR1 and CDR2 are SGHAT and FQNNGV. For the CDR3, the DNA is TGTGCCGGCATCTCCCCCCGCGGTCCTGGGGCCGACGTCCTGACTTTC. It is translated as CAGISPRGPGADVLTF. Filled out from reference TRBV11-2 and TRBJ2-6, the complete variable domain reads EAGVAQSPRYKIIEKRQSVAFWCNPISGHATLYWYQQILGQGPKLLIQFQNNGVVDDSQLPKDRFSAERLKGVDSTLKIQPAKLEDSAVYLCAGISPRGPGADVLTFGAGSRLTVL.

As to this clonotype: This may arise from a read error, as a much more abundant clone is one base away. Here the CDR3 omits its conserved ending phenylalanine or tryptophan, so a read error is the likely source. The V gene is TRBV7-9, the J gene TRBJ2-5; tentatively, D is TRBD2 (6 bases). The germline CDR1 and CDR2 sequences are SEHNR and FQNEAQ (reference sequence). The germline V and J ends were trimmed by 5 bases and 5 bases, with 12 bases remaining between them. The length of the CDR3 is 13 residues. The CDR3, as DNA: TGTGCCAGCAGCCCGACTAGTCGGGAGACCCAGTACCTC. Its protein product is CASSPTSRETQYL.

As for this clonotype: At one end, the junction sequence differs from germline, possibly due to a read error. The chain has TRBV29-1 and TRBJ2-7; D may be TRBD1 (6 bases). Per germline, CDR1 SQVTM and CDR2 ANQGSEA. This CDR3 comprises 15 residues. The CDR3 nucleotides read TGCGGCGTTGAAGAGTGGGGGCCGAGCTCCTACGTGCAGTACTTC. Protein product: CGVEEWGPSSYVQYF.

The V call is TRBV6-2 or TRBV6-3, the J call TRBJ1-2; D is perhaps TRBD1 (5 bases). This CDR3 spans 13 amino acids. CDR1 and CDR2 (germline): MNHEY, SVGEGT. Trimming pared 9 bases from V and 6 bases from J, leaving 17 bases between. CDR3 nucleotides: TGTGCCAGGACCGGGACGGGGAGGAATGGCTACACCTTC. It encodes CARTGTGRNGYTF.

This clonotype has only a few counts. This chain joins TRBV14 and TRBJ2-3; D is perhaps TRBD2 (6 bases). Per germline, CDR1 SGHDN and CDR2 FVKESK. The V gene lost 5 bases and the J gene lost 2 bases, with 14 bases spanning the gap. This CDR3 is 15 amino acids long. This chain's CDR3 is CASSTLGGPTDTQYF. The DNA of the CDR3 is TGTGCCAGCAGCACCCTCGGGGGACCCACAGATACGCAGTATTTT.

This clonotype was seen many times. The genes are TRBV4-3 and TRBJ2-5; 9 bases align to TRBD2. The germline CDR1 and CDR2 sequences are LGHNA and YSLEER. V dropped 0 bases and J dropped 1; count of bases not matched to a gene: 0. The CDR3 sequence is 15 residues long. CDR3 nucleotide sequence: TGCGCCAGCAGCCAAGAGCGGGGGGGCCAAGAGACCCAGTACTTC. Translating gives CASSQERGGQETQYF.

This clonotype was seen at least ten times. The V call is TRBV29-1, the J call TRBJ2-7; D possibly uses TRBD1 or TRBD2 (5 bases each). V lost 4 bases, J lost 5 bases, and 15 bases lay in between. CDR1 and CDR2 from the germline V gene are SQVTM and ANQGSEA. The CDR3 has 13 amino acids. In nucleotides, the CDR3 is TGCAGCGTTGTAGAGAGATTGGGGGACGAGCAGTACTTC. It translates to CSVVERLGDEQYF.

Comment on this clonotype: The junction differs from germline at one of its ends, possibly a read error. The chain couples TRBV11-2 to TRBJ2-3; 7 bases map to TRBD2. Germline assignment: CDR1 SGHAT and CDR2 FQNNGV. The CDR3 runs to 15 residues. In nucleotides, the CDR3 is TGTGGCAGCAGCTTAGTCCCCAGCGGGGCAGATACGCGGTATTTT. It translates to CGSSLVPSGADTRYF.

The chain carries TRBV11-2 and TRBJ2-1; D gene unclear. This CDR3 spans 15 amino acids. Trimming removed 1 base at V and 7 bases at J, with 14 bases between. Germline V lookup: CDR1 SGHAT, CDR2 FQNNGV. The CDR3 nucleotides are TGTGCCAGCAGCTTAGTTGGTTCAGTAACGAATGAGCAGTTCTTC. Its protein is CASSLVGSVTNEQFF.

With respect to this clonotype: A read error may produce the germline difference seen at one junction end. The rearrangement links TRBV29-1 to TRBJ2-7; 7 bases line up with TRBD1. Germline CDR1 SQVTM, CDR2 ANQGSEA. The CDR3 is 12 residues long. DNA for the CDR3: TGCAGCGTTCACAGGGGCCCCTACGAGCAATACTTC. Amino acids: CSVHRGPYEQYF.

As for this clonotype: This CDR3 fails to terminate in the conserved phenylalanine or tryptophan, so it likely reflects a read error. The chain has TRBV12-3 or TRBV12-4 and TRBJ2-7; TRBD2 agrees at 8 bases. There are 17 residues in the CDR3. The junction had 13 bases not matched to a gene; V was cut back by 6 bases and J by 0 bases. The CDR3 DNA sequence: TGTGCCAGCAGCCCAGGACCAGCGGGAGAGAACTCCTACGAGCAGTACTTA. It codes for CASSPGPAGENSYEQYL.

This clonotype was counted between two and nine times. The rearrangement uses TRBV20-1 and TRBJ2-1; possibly TRBD1 for D (6 bases). V lost 4 bases to trimming and J lost 5 bases, with 15 bases between them. Per the germline V gene, CDR1 is DFQATT and CDR2 is SNEGSKA (reference sequence). The CDR3 totals 14 residues. CDR3 sequence reads: CSATYRQGHNEQFF. The DNA for the CDR3 is TGCAGTGCTACGTATCGGCAGGGGCACAATGAGCAGTTCTTC.